This is a list of T cell receptor beta chains from one sample in a study of blood T cell repertoires in COVID-19. TCRdb's copy holds only in-frame clones and misses some; the assay was immunoSEQ multiplex PCR. The table shows around 54,000 clones, with 80% to 90% occurring only once. Sequenced sample: peripheral blood. The source is an older woman with acute or convalescent COVID-19. Each CDR3 is given with its conserved first and last residue. Each record gives: clone size, J gene, V gene, D gene, CDR3 DNA, CDR3 protein. The D gene is left open where the match is weak. Clone size is not always given. Where it is, it says once, few, many or a class for expanded clones.

>NA|TRBJ1-4|TRBV19|TRBD1
TGTGCCAGTAGTATAATGGGACAGGGTGGTGAAAAACTGTTTTTT
CASSIMGQGGEKLFF
>NA|TRBJ2-5|TRBV5-6|NA
TGTGCCAGCAGCTTGGGGGCGCGGGGAGAGACCCAGTACTTC
CASSLGARGETQYF
>NA|TRBJ2-5|TRBV3-1/TRBV3-2|TRBD1
TGTGCCAGCAGCCGGGACAGACAAGAGACCCAGTACTTC
CASSRDRQETQYF
>NA|TRBJ1-2|TRBV28|NA
TGTGCCAGCAGTCCCGGGTTGCGTTATGGCTACACCTTC
CASSPGLRYGYTF
>few|TRBJ2-1|TRBV6-5|TRBD2
TGTGCCAGCATCCCCTTGGCGGGAGGGCAAAATGAGCAGTTCTTC
CASIPLAGGQNEQFF
>NA|TRBJ1-1|TRBV5-1|TRBD1
TGCGCCAGCAGTTCCAGGCAGGGGGCGACTGAAGCTTTCTTT
CASSSRQGATEAFF
>NA|TRBJ2-1|TRBV27|TRBD2
TGTGCCAGCACTCCCTCTAGCGGGGGGGCGAATGAGCAGTTCTTC
CASTPSSGGANEQFF
>NA|TRBJ2-1|TRBV5-4|NA
TGTGCCAGCAGCTTCTCCAGGGGGAGGTCGTTCTTC
CASSFSRGRSFF
>NA|TRBJ2-1|TRBV9|TRBD2
TGTGCCAGCAGCGTAGAAGCGGGAGCCTACAATGAGCAGTTCTTC
CASSVEAGAYNEQFF
>NA|TRBJ1-2|TRBV6-1|NA
TGTGCCAGCAGTGAATTGGGTACGGTCAGGATGAACTATGGCTACACCTTC
CASSELGTVRMNYGYTF
>once|TRBJ2-1|TRBV5-8|TRBD2
TGTGCCAGCAGCAGTAGACTAGCGGGGCCAAACAATGAGCAGTTCTTC
CASSSRLAGPNNEQFF